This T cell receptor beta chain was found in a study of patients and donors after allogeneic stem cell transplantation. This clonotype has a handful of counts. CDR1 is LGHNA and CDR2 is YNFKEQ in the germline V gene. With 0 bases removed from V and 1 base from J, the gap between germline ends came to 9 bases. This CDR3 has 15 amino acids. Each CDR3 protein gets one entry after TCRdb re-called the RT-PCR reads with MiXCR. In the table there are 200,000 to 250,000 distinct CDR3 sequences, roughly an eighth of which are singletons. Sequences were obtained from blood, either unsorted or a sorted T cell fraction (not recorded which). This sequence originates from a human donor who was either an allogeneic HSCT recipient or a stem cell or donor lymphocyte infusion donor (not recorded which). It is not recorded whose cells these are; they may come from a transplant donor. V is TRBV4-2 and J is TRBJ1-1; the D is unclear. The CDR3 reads CASSQDFRTNTEAFF. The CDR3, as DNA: TGTGCCAGCAGCCAAGATTTTCGGACGAACACTGAAGCTTTCTTT.